Following are 15 T cell receptor beta chains from one sample sequenced in a study of CD8 T cells in ankylosing spondylitis. MiXCR, applied by TCRdb to the 5' RACE reads, yields one record per CDR3 protein. The table lists 350,000 or so distinct CDR3 sequences, roughly 14% of them singletons, with roughly 0.99% in the top ten. The specimen was blood, either unsorted or a sorted T cell fraction (not recorded which). These receptors were collected from a male donor with ankylosing spondylitis or in good health (not recorded which).

This clonotype was seen at least ten times. This sequence joins TRBV3-1 and TRBJ1-1; no clear D gene. There are 13 residues in the CDR3. Trimming removed 1 base from V and 0 bases from J, with 3 bases in between. Germline lookup yields CDR1 LGHDT and CDR2 YNNKEL (reference sequence). The CDR3 DNA reads TGTGCCAGCAGCCAAGCTGTGAACACTGAAGCTTTCTTT. Encoded protein: CASSQAVNTEAFF.

This clonotype appeared a few times. This chain joins TRBV4-1 and TRBJ2-7, with D perhaps TRBD1 (5 bases). Germline V gives CDR1 MGHRA, CDR2 YSYEKL. V was clipped by 5 bases and J by 3 bases, with 14 bases between them. CDR3 length equals 14 residues. CDR3 region: CASSDSRRFYEQYF. CDR3 in DNA: TGCGCCAGCAGCGACAGCCGACGATTCTACGAGCAGTACTTC.

This clonotype was recorded a few times. This chain uses TRBV25-1 with TRBJ1-1, with D hard to call. CDR3 length: 13 amino acids. Germline V lookup: CDR1 MGHDK, CDR2 SYGVNS. V lost 6 bases, J lost 5 bases, and 13 bases lay in between. The CDR3 loop reads CASREAGLTEAFF. In DNA, the CDR3 is TGTGCCAGCAGGGAGGCCGGGCTGACTGAAGCTTTCTTT.

A few counts support this clonotype. J is TRBJ2-1 and V is TRBV4-2, with a possible D match to TRBD2 (6 bases). The V gene's germline CDR1 is LGHNA and CDR2 YNFKEQ. V was cut by 4 bases and J by 3 bases, with 25 bases left in between. CDR3 length equals 19 residues. CDR3 in amino acids: CASSRTKVTSPNNYNEQFF. CDR3 DNA sequence: TGTGCCAGCAGCCGGACAAAAGTAACTAGCCCAAATAACTACAATGAGCAGTTCTTC.

This chain links TRBV10-1 with TRBJ2-3; 11 bases match TRBD2. This CDR3 is 22 amino acids long. The ends lost 5 bases at V and 0 bases at J; junction bases unmatched: 22. Looked up from germline, CDR1 is WNHNN and CDR2 is SYGVQD (reference sequence). The CDR3 loop is CASSPGLAESGVFSTSTDTQYF. The CDR3 bases are TGCGCCAGCAGTCCGGGACTAGCGGAGTCAGGAGTATTTAGTACTAGCACAGATACGCAGTATTTT.

This clonotype was detected a few times. The chain combines TRBV6-2 or TRBV6-3 with TRBJ2-5, with D tentatively TRBD1 (5 bases). V was shortened by 8 bases and J by 5 bases, with 21 bases between the two germline ends. The germline V gene encodes CDR1 MNHEY and CDR2 SVGEGT. The CDR3 totals 15 residues. The CDR3 sequence: CASLPQGGGYETQYF. The CDR3 DNA reads as TGTGCCAGCTTACCCCAGGGTGGCGGTTACGAGACCCAGTACTTC.

This clonotype was picked up one time. This rearrangement joins TRBV28 to TRBJ2-7, with TRBD2 matching over 8 bases. The germline V gene has CDR1 MDHEN and CDR2 SYDVKM. This CDR3 comprises 17 residues. Trimming at V came to 0 bases and at J to 0 bases, leaving 7 bases not matched to a gene. CDR3 residues: CASSLWGGRSPSYEQYF. The CDR3, as DNA: TGTGCCAGCAGTTTATGGGGCGGGAGGTCCCCCTCCTACGAGCAGTACTTC.

The chain employs TRBV3-1 and TRBJ1-2, with a possible D match to TRBD1 (5 bases). CDR1 and CDR2 from the germline V gene are LGHDT and YNNKEL (reference sequence). V shed 3 bases and J shed 7 bases, with 21 bases lying between them. This CDR3 has 16 amino acids. Here the CDR3 reads CASSQFGGGPGGGYTF. CDR3 DNA sequence: TGTGCCAGCAGCCAGTTTGGTGGGGGACCGGGCGGTGGCTACACCTTC.

The sample holds a few counts of this clonotype. J is TRBJ2-1 and V is TRBV18; 10 nucleotides agree with TRBD2. CDR1 and CDR2 from the germline V gene are KGHSH and LQKENI. The CDR3 is made up of 16 amino acids. Losses at the gene ends were 4 bases for V and 4 bases for J; bases not matched to a gene: 7. The CDR3 loop is CASSLGTSDFYNEQFF. CDR3 coding DNA: TGTGCCAGCTCACTCGGGACTAGCGATTTTTACAATGAGCAGTTCTTC. The complete variable domain, with remaining parts taken from reference TRBV18 and TRBJ2-1, reads NAGVMQNPRHLVRRRGQEARLRCSPMKGHSHVYWYRQLPEEGLKFMVYLQKENIIDESGMPKERFSAEFPKEGPSILRIQQVVRGDSAAYFCASSLGTSDFYNEQFFGPGTRLTVL.

The chain recombines TRBV5-1 with TRBJ2-5; D is perhaps TRBD2 (6 bases). The CDR3 is 14 residues long. Germline V gene data show CDR1 as SGHRS and CDR2 as YFSETQ. V lost 0 bases and J 5 bases, leaving 11 bases between the germline ends. The CDR3 DNA reads as TGCGCCAGCAGCTTGGGGGCAGGGAGGGAGACCCAGTACTTC. Its translation is CASSLGAGRETQYF.

The J gene is TRBJ2-1, the V gene TRBV30; no reliable D call. Trimming took 0 bases from V and 10 from J, leaving 7 bases between them. Germline V CDR1 and CDR2: GTSNPN, SVGIG (reference sequence). CDR3 length: 11 amino acids. CDR3 in DNA: TGTGCCTGGAGTGTAGGATCGGAGCAGTTCTTC. Encoded protein: CAWSVGSEQFF.

This chain joins TRBV27 and TRBJ2-2; the match to TRBD2 covers 9 bases. V shed 0 bases, J shed 0 bases, and the junction held 11 bases outside the gene matches. This CDR3 has 20 residues. CDR1 and CDR2 from the germline V gene are MNHEY and SMNVEV (reference sequence). The CDR3 region has the DNA TGTGCCAGCAGTTTATCGCTGGAACAGCGGGAGGCGTCGAACACCGGGGAGCTGTTTTTT. Encoded protein: CASSLSLEQREASNTGELFF.

The table lists this clonotype with a few counts. V usage is TRBV5-1 and J usage is TRBJ2-3, with D tentatively TRBD1 (6 bases). With 3 bases removed from V and 1 base from J, the gap between germline ends came to 9 bases. CDR1 is SGHRS and CDR2 is YFSETQ in the germline V gene. The CDR3 consists of 14 residues. DNA for the CDR3: TGCGCCAGCAGCTCCACAGGGCGCACAGATACGCAGTATTTT. Amino acid sequence: CASSSTGRTDTQYF.

This clonotype occurred a few times. V is TRBV18 and J is TRBJ2-1, with unresolved D. Germline CDR1 and CDR2: KGHSH and LQKENI. Trimming took 5 bases from V and 1 from J, leaving 9 bases between them. The CDR3 runs 14 residues. CDR3 nucleotides: TGTGCCAGCTCATTTCTCCGATCCTACAATGAGCAGTTCTTC. This translates into CASSFLRSYNEQFF.

DNA for the CDR3: TGTGCCAGCAGCGTAGAGGCAGGGTGGAACGAGCAGTACTTC. Protein product: CASSVEAGWNEQYF. V is TRBV9 and J is TRBJ2-7; possibly TRBD1 for D (5 bases). The V end lost 0 bases, the J end lost 5 bases, and 12 bases lay between the germline ends. Germline V gene sequence: CDR1 SGDLS, CDR2 YYNGEE. The CDR3 loop spans 14 amino acids.